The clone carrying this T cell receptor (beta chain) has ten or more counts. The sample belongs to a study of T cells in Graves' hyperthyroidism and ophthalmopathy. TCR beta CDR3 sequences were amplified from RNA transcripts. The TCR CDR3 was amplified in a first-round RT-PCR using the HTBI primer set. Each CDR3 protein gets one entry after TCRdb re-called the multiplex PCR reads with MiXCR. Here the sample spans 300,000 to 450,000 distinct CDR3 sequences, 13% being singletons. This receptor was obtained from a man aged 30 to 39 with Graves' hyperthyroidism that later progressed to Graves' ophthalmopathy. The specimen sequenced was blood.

CDR3 in DNA: TGTGCCTCTCCCACTTGGGCTAGCGGGGGCGAAGATACGCAGTATTTT. This sequence encodes CASPTWASGGEDTQYF. The V call is TRBV12-3 or TRBV12-4, the J call TRBJ2-3, with 10 positions matching TRBD2. After removal of 11 bases from V and 5 bases from J, the junction contained 16 bases not matched to a gene. The CDR3 extends over 16 amino acids.